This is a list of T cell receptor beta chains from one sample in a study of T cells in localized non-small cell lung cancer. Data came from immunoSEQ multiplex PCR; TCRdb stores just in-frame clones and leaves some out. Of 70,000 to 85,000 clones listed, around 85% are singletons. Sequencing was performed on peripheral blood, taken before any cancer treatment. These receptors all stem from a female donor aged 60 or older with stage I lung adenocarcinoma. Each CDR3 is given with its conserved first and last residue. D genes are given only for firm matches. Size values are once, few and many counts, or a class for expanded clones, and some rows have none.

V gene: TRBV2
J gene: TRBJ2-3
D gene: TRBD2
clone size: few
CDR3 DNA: TGTGCCAGCAGTGGAGGGGCTAGCGGGGGGGCCCGTACGCAGTATTTT
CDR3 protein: CASSGGASGGARTQYF

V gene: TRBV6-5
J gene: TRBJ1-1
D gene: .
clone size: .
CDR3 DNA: TGTGCCAGCACCGGCCGGATGAACACTGAAGCTTTCTTT
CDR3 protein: CASTGRMNTEAFF

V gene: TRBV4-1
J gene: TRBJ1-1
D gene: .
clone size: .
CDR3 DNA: TGCGCCAGCAGCCAAGGGGAACGCAGTGGGGGCACTGAAGCTTTCTTT
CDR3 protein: CASSQGERSGGTEAFF

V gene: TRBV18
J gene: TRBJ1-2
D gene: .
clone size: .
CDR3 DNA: TGTGCCAGCTCACCAGACCTTGAAGTTGATGGCTACACCTTC
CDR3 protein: CASSPDLEVDGYTF

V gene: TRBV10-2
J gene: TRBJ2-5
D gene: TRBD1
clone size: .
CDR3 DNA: TGCGCCAGCTCCCGGGACAGGTCTCAAGAGACCCAGTACTTC
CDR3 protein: CASSRDRSQETQYF

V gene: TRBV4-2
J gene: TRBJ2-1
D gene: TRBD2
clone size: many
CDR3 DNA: TGTGCCAGCAGCCATGCGGGAGGGTCGTTCTTC
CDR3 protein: CASSHAGGSFF

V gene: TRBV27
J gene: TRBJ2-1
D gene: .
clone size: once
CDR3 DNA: TGTGCCAGCAGTGTTCGGAGGGGGGCGCGTTCCTACAATGAGCAGTTCTTC
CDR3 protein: CASSVRRGARSYNEQFF

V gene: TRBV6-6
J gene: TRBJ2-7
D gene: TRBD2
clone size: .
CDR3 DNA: TGTGCCAGCACCGAGACTAGCGGGAGCTACGAGCAGTACTTC
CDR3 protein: CASTETSGSYEQYF

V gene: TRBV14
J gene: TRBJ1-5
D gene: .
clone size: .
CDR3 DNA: TGTGCCAGCAGCCGCGATCGCCAGCGAAAAAATCCCCAGCATTTT
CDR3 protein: CASSRDRQRKNPQHF

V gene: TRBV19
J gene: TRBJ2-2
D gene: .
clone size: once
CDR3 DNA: TGTGCCAGTAGTAGCCTCACCCCCGCGGGCACCGGGGAGCTGTTTTTT
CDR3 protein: CASSSLTPAGTGELFF

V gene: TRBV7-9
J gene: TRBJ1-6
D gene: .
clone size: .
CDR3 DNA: TGTGCCAGCAGCGTACAGGGTTTGTCACCCCTCCACTTT
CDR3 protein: CASSVQGLSPLHF

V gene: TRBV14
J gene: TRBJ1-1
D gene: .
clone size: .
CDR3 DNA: TGTGCCAGCAGCCAAGGTCGTTTGTTAAACACTGAAGCTTTCTTT
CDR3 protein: CASSQGRLLNTEAFF

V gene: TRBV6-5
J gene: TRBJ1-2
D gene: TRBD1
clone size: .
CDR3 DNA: TGTGCCAGCAGTGAGATTGGGACAGCTGGCTACACCTTC
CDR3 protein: CASSEIGTAGYTF

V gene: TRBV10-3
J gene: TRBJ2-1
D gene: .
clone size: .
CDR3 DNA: TGTGCCATCGGAAATGGGACGTACAATGAGCAGTTCTTC
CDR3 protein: CAIGNGTYNEQFF

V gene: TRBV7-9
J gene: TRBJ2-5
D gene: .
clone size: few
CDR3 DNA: TGTGCCAGCAGCTTGGATGAAAGTCGTGAGACCCAGTACTTC
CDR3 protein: CASSLDESRETQYF

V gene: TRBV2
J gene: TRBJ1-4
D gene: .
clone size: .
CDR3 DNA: TGTGCCAGCAGTGAACAGTGGCAGTCGATGATGAAACTGTTTTTT
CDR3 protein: CASSEQWQSMMKLFF

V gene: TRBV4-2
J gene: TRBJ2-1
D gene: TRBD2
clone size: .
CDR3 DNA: TGTGCCAGCAGCCAAGAACCGCCTAGCGGGGGCCTTTCCTACAATGAGCAGTTCTTC
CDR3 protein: CASSQEPPSGGLSYNEQFF

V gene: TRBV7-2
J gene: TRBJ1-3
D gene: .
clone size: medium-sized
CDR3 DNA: TGTGCCAGCAGCCAACGCAATACCTACAGGGGAAACACCATATATTTT
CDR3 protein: CASSQRNTYRGNTIYF

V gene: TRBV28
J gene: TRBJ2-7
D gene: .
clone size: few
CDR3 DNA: TGTGCCAGCAGTTTACCAGGGACCCCAAGCTCCTACGAGCAGTACTTC
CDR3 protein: CASSLPGTPSSYEQYF

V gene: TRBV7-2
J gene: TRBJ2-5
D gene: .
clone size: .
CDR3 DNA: TGTGCCAGCAGCTTACGGTGGGGGTCGATTGAGACCCAGTACTTC
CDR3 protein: CASSLRWGSIETQYF

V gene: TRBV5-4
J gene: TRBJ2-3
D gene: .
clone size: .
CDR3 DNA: TGTGCCAGCAGCGTGGATACGGGGGAAGATACGCAGTATTTT
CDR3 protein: CASSVDTGEDTQYF

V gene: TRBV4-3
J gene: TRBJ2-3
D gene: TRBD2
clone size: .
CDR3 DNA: TGCGCCAGCAGCCTCCTGGTCGGACTAGCGGACACAGATACGCAGTATTTT
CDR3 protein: CASSLLVGLADTDTQYF

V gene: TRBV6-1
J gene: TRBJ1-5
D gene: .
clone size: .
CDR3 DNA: TGTGCCACCCACATAGGGACGCAATCAGCCCAGCATTTT
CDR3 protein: CATHIGTQSAQHF

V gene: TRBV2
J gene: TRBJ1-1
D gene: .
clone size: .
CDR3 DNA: TGTGCCAGCAGTTACGAGGGTTCGAACACTGAAGCTTTCTTT
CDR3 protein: CASSYEGSNTEAFF

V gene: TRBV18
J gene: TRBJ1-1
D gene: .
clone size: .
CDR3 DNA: TGTGCCAGCTCACAAAACATATTAAACACTGAAGCTTTCTTT
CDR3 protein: CASSQNILNTEAFF